The rows below give T cell receptor beta chains drawn from one sample of a study of blood T cell repertoires in COVID-19. Profiled with immunoSEQ multiplex PCR; TCRdb holds only in-frame clones, not every one. The data show about 500,000 clones, around 90% seen once. The sequenced sample consisted of PBMCs or T cells enriched from blood (not recorded which). The receptors were sampled from a woman younger than 35 who had recovered from COVID-19. CDR3s include the opening cysteine and the closing phenylalanine or tryptophan. D genes are given only for firm matches. Size is omitted from some rows. Given values are once, few, many or a class for expanded clones.

TRBD1	11	-	TRBV20-1	TRBJ1-5	TGCAGTGCTAGAGATGACAGGGTCCAGCATTTT	CSARDDRVQHF
TRBD1	15	-	TRBV5-4	TRBJ2-7	TGTGCCAGCAGCTTCACCGGGACAGGAGTTTACGAGCAGTACTTC	CASSFTGTGVYEQYF
-	14	-	TRBV5-1	TRBJ1-1	TGCGCCAGCAGCTCCTTAACAGGGTCGACTGAAGCTTTCTTT	CASSSLTGSTEAFF
-	14	-	TRBV4-2	TRBJ1-2	TGTGCCAGCAGCCCCTCCGACAGTAACTATGGCTACACCTTC	CASSPSDSNYGYTF
-	16	-	TRBV19	TRBJ2-5	TGTGCCAGTAGTAATCGGGTTGGCCCTTTGTATAGGACCCAGTACTTC	CASSNRVGPLYRTQYF
TRBD1	20	-	TRBV6-6	TRBJ1-2	TGTGCCAGCAGTCGAGACTATACAGGGGGCGGAGGGGGATATAACTATGGCTACACCTTC	CASSRDYTGGGGGYNYGYTF
-	14	few	TRBV6-2/TRBV6-3	TRBJ1-1	TGTGCCAGCAGTTATGGGTTCGGGGGGCGTGAGGCTTTCTTT	CASSYGFGGREAFF
-	12	-	TRBV29-1	TRBJ1-2	TGCAGCGTTGATGGCTTGCCTCAGGGCTACACCTTC	CSVDGLPQGYTF
TRBD1	14	-	TRBV7-2	TRBJ1-1	TGTGCCAGCAGCCGGGACAGGGGAGGACCTGAAGCTTTCTTT	CASSRDRGGPEAFF
-	16	-	TRBV5-1	TRBJ1-6	TGCGCCAGCAGCTTGGCGGGAGGGAGGTATAATTCACCCCTCCACTTT	CASSLAGGRYNSPLHF
-	14	-	TRBV11-2	TRBJ1-2	TGTGCCAGCAGCCATCAGTCCAGCTCGAGGGGCTACACCTTC	CASSHQSSSRGYTF
TRBD1	15	-	TRBV5-1	TRBJ1-5	TGCGCCAGCAGCCCGGGACAGGGCCCCAATCAGCCCCAGCATTTT	CASSPGQGPNQPQHF
TRBD1	17	-	TRBV5-1	TRBJ2-5	TGCGCCAGCAGCTTTGAGACCGGGACAGGCGGAAGAGAGACCCAGTACTTC	CASSFETGTGGRETQYF
-	14	-	TRBV2	TRBJ1-1	TGTGCCAGCAGGTCGTCTGTCCGGGGCACTGAAGCTTTCTTT	CASRSSVRGTEAFF
TRBD2	15	-	TRBV4-2	TRBJ2-7	TGTGCCAGCAGATTGGGTAGCGGGGGTTCCTACGAGCAGTACTTC	CASRLGSGGSYEQYF
-	15	-	TRBV5-4	TRBJ1-5	TGTGCCAGCAGCTTGCAAGGGGCTGGCAATCAGCCCCAGCATTTT	CASSLQGAGNQPQHF
-	12	-	TRBV5-1	TRBJ1-2	TGCGCCAGCAGCCCAGGGGACTATGGCTACACCTTC	CASSPGDYGYTF
-	16	once	TRBV2	TRBJ2-2	TGTGCCAGCAGTGAAGTGGGCCGAAAGAACACCGGGGAGCTGTTTTTT	CASSEVGRKNTGELFF
TRBD2	14	once	TRBV3-1/TRBV3-2	TRBJ2-1	TGTGCCAGCAGCTCGAGCGGGGGGGACAATGAGCAGTTCTTC	CASSSSGGDNEQFF
-	13	-	TRBV6-1	TRBJ1-5	TGTGCCAGCAGTGAAGAGGAGGGCCAGCCCCAGCATTTT	CASSEEEGQPQHF
-	15	-	TRBV9	TRBJ1-3	TGTGCCAGCAGCGTTGACAGGAGCTCTGGAAACACCATATATTTT	CASSVDRSSGNTIYF